This T cell receptor beta chain was sequenced for a study of T cells in Graves' hyperthyroidism and ophthalmopathy. This clonotype was recorded at least ten times. Germline values: CDR1 SGHVS, CDR2 FQNEAQ. This CDR3 is 14 amino acids long. Trimming took 5 bases from V and 6 from J; bases not matched to a gene: 7. Authors of the study amplified TCR beta CDR3 regions from RNA transcripts. First-round RT-PCR of the TCR CDR3 relied on the HTBI primer set. TCRdb re-analysed the multiplex PCR reads in MiXCR, keeping a single row per CDR3 protein. Among over 350,000 distinct CDR3 sequences listed, about 15% were seen once.

The TCR sequence derives from a man aged 18 to 30 with Graves' ophthalmopathy. The sequenced sample was blood. The chain has TRBV7-8 and TRBJ2-7, with 10 bases identical to TRBD1. CDR3 residues: CASSENDRGPEQYF. As DNA, the CDR3 is TGTGCCAGCAGCGAGAACGACAGGGGGCCCGAGCAGTACTTC.